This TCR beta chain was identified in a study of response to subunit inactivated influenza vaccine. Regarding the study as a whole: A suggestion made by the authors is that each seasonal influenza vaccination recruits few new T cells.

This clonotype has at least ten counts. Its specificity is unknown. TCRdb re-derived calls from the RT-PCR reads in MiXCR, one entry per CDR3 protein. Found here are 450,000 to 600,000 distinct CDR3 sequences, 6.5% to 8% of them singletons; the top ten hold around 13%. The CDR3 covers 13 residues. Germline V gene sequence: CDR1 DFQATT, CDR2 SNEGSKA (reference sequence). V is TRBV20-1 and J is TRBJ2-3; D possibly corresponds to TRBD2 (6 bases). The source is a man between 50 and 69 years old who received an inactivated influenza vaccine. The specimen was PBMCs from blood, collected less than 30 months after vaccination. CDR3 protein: CSARRAGTDTQYF. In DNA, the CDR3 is TGCAGCGCCCGGAGGGCCGGGACAGATACGCAGTATTTT.